This T cell receptor beta chain comes out of a study of spatial heterogeneity in lung cancer (dated 2019 in TCRdb). For context, the study as a whole: Beta-chain transcripts were consistently detected in greater numbers than alpha-chain transcripts, which likely reflects a higher abundance of beta-chain transcripts. In the raw uncorrected reads, each unique combination of TCR and UMI appeared more than ten times on average. The study quantitatively compared TCR alpha and beta repertoires across multiple tumor regions, matched nontumor lung and blood in non-small cell lung cancer. Nonsynonymous mutation counts, determined by whole-exome sequencing of tumor tissue, were related to features of the TCR repertoire. Both alpha and beta chains were TCR-sequenced in around 220 tumor regions, approximately 68 matched nontumor lung samples and around 54 PBMC samples obtained at surgery.

This clonotype was seen only once. Its antigen is currently not known. Base qualities are not at hand, and no much larger clone is one base apart. Weak support is all one read offers. General study outcomes and caveats: Additional single-cell paired TCR alpha and beta sequencing was considered necessary to confirm, at a functional level, the hypothesis that regional TCRs recognize regional mutations. Ubiquitous expanded tumor TCRs were found in blood more often at tumor resection than at routine follow-up.

Sequences SQVTM (CDR1) and ANQGSEA (CDR2) are obtained from the germline V gene. CDR3 length: 14 amino acids, cysteine to phenylalanine. The CDR3 DNA has 42 bases and is translated from base 1. V lost 5 bases and J lost 5 bases, and the count of bases not matched to a germline gene is 9. This specimen's time point label, interpreted: sample taken at primary tumor resection. TCR sequencing used whole RNA extracted from tumor and nontumor lung tissue, or from cryopreserved PBMC samples, without cell sorting. The donors were more than 60 patients from the lung TRACERx cohort who had early-stage, untreated non-small cell lung cancer. A patient was chosen for TCR sequencing only when enough RNA was available from at least two tumor regions. The protocol used for the library was 5' RACE. The sample was run on a NextSeq 500. In the TCR library protocol, a unique molecular identifier was attached to each TCR cDNA molecule so that PCR and sequencing errors could be corrected. As for the authors' bioinformatics: TCR identification, UMI-based error correction and CDR3 extraction were performed with Decombinator tools. Expanded TCRs were defined as those above a frequency of 2 per 1,000, corresponding to the top 1% of the tumor frequency distribution. Renyi diversity was computed with the R vegan package after each repertoire had been subsampled 100 times to 5,000 TCRs. To build CDR3 similarity networks, amino acid triplet string-kernel similarity was used, and CDR3s were connected when their pairwise similarity was above 0.82. TCRdb trimmed public reads at Q25 via fastp, called clones via MiXCR and kept in-frame beta chains. All rows with the same CDR3 protein become a single entry with the most common DNA and genes. These V and J calls derive from TCRdb rather than the authors' analysis. The table for this sample lists around 2,500 distinct CDR3 sequences; about 30% of them were counted only once. The top ten constitute 60% to 75% of the sample.

This clonotype was sampled from a male donor with early-stage non-small cell lung cancer. This material consisted of PBMCs, taken at surgery. The chain was built from TRBV29-1 and TRBJ1-5; 7 bases in the junction line up with TRBD1. The nucleotide sequence is given as TGCAGCGTTAAAAACAGGGGAACAGATCAGCCCCAGCATTTT. Its protein product is CSVKNRGTDQPQHF.